Sequencing of this TCR beta chain was carried out in a study of OX40 agonist ivuxolimab in advanced cancers. Trimming cost V 3 bases and J 13 bases; bases outside gene matches: 11. The CDR3 covers 13 residues. Per germline, CDR1 SGHDT and CDR2 YYEEEE. Measured with immunoSEQ multiplex PCR; TCRdb has only the in-frame clones, and not every one. The profile shows roughly 58,000 clones, just under 85% of them singletons. On this clone itself: Its antigen is still unknown.

The study's findings and limits: Several nonresponders also turned out to have low normalized T-cell clonal expansion.

The TCR comes from an adult with an advanced solid tumor such as melanoma, head and neck, liver or kidney cancer. The chain links TRBV5-6 to TRBJ2-7; TRBD2 agrees at 9 bases. The sample consisted of CD4+ or CD8+ T cells sorted from blood, taken in a trial of the OX40 agonist ivuxolimab. The CDR3 sequence is CASSSLAGAYSYF. As DNA, the CDR3 is TGTGCCAGCAGCTCGTTAGCGGGGGCCTATTCCTACTTC.